One sample yielded the 29 T cell receptor beta chains listed below, sequenced in a study of radiotherapy plus CTLA-4 blockade in lung cancer. Clones were read by immunoSEQ multiplex PCR, and TCRdb kept only the in-frame ones, dropping some. The sample shows approximately 81,000 clones, around 78% of them seen only once. This material consisted of peripheral blood, taken from a patient treated with radiotherapy plus ipilimumab. The receptors were sampled from a human donor with non-small cell lung cancer who had a partial response to radiotherapy plus ipilimumab. Some clones in this sample may be carry-over from other donors' samples.

The chain couples TRBV14 to TRBJ2-1; 9 nucleotides agree with TRBD2. Germline CDR1 SGHDN, CDR2 FVKESK. CDR3 length: 15 amino acids. With 2 bases clipped from V and 4 bases from J, the junction kept 3 bases outside the gene matches. CDR3 amino acids: CASSQPTSGYNEQFF. In nucleotides, the CDR3 is TGTGCCAGCAGCCAACCGACTAGCGGATACAATGAGCAGTTCTTC.

This clone was seen only once. V is TRBV5-1 and J is TRBJ2-7, with a possible D match to TRBD1 (6 bases). There are 14 residues in the CDR3. The V and J ends lost 2 bases and 4 bases respectively, with 13 bases between them. Looked up from germline, CDR1 is SGHRS and CDR2 is YFSETQ. The CDR3: CASSLEGDTYEQYF. The CDR3 DNA reads TGCGCCAGCAGCTTAGAGGGGGATACATACGAGCAGTACTTC.

The genes are TRBV7-8 and TRBJ2-5; 13 bases line up with TRBD2. This CDR3 has 17 amino acids. Germline V gene sequence: CDR1 SGHVS, CDR2 FQNEAQ. V shed 5 bases and J 3 bases; nucleotides not matched to a gene: 9. The CDR3 sequence is CASSAGTSGVGEETQYF. CDR3 coding DNA: TGTGCCAGCAGCGCAGGGACTAGCGGGGTCGGGGAAGAGACCCAGTACTTC.

As DNA, the CDR3 is TGTGCCATCAGACGGTCTGGACAGGGGAACTCCTACGAGCAGTACTTC. As protein: CAIRRSGQGNSYEQYF. This chain connects TRBV10-3 to TRBJ2-7; TRBD1 agrees at 9 bases. The length of the CDR3 is 16 residues. CDR1 is ENHRY and CDR2 is SYGVKD in the germline V gene. J was trimmed by 0 bases and V by 6 bases; bases with no gene match: 9.

The chain links TRBV19 to TRBJ2-7; tentative D call: TRBD2 (6 bases). This CDR3 spans 13 amino acids. The V end lost 8 bases, the J end lost 0 bases, and 11 bases lay between the germline ends. Looked up from germline, CDR1 is LNHDA and CDR2 is SQIVND (reference sequence). The DNA for the CDR3 is TGTGCCAGTCTCGGGGGTAGCTCCTACGAGCAGTACTTC. This gives the protein CASLGGSSYEQYF.

CDR3 in amino acids: CASSLTTMNTEAFF. The CDR3 DNA is TGTGCCAGCAGCCTCACTACAATGAACACTGAAGCTTTCTTT. J is TRBJ1-1 and V is TRBV7-9; D is uncertain. The V gene lost 5 bases and the J gene lost 0 bases, with 10 bases spanning the gap. The CDR3 sequence is 14 residues long. Germline lookup yields CDR1 SEHNR and CDR2 FQNEAQ (reference sequence).

In this sample, this clone turned up once. J is TRBJ2-1 and V is TRBV2; 10 positions match TRBD2. The CDR3 covers 15 residues. Germline values: CDR1 SNHLY, CDR2 FYNNEI. The V and J ends lost 3 bases and 7 bases, in that order; junction bases with no gene match: 6. CDR3 loop: CASSEPSGSLNEQFF. The CDR3 DNA reads as TGTGCCAGCAGTGAGCCTAGCGGGAGCCTGAATGAGCAGTTCTTC.

The chain uses TRBV18 and TRBJ1-6; D is undetermined. This CDR3 region has 16 residues. From germline, CDR1 is KGHSH and CDR2 LQKENI. The V end lost 1 base, the J end lost 0 bases, and 7 bases lay between the germline ends. The CDR3 coding sequence is TGTGCCAGCTCACCACTGGGGAGCTCCTATAATTCACCCCTCCACTTT. As protein: CASSPLGSSYNSPLHF.

The genes are TRBV11-2 and TRBJ1-2; weak D call: TRBD1 (5 bases). CDR3 length: 17 amino acids. Germline V gives CDR1 SGHAT, CDR2 FQNNGV. V was shortened by 3 bases and J by 5 bases, with 22 bases between the two germline ends. Here the CDR3 DNA reads TGTGCCAGCAGCTTTTTCTCCCCGGGGGAGGGAGTTTATGGCTACACCTTC. Translated, it gives CASSFFSPGEGVYGYTF.

The chain recombines TRBV4-2 with TRBJ2-5; D is unclear. The J call is in doubt because the DNA end fits TRBJ2-7 better. Germline CDR1 LGHNA, CDR2 YNFKEQ. The CDR3 has 13 residues. The CDR3 region has the DNA TGTGCCAGCAGCCCGCGCCGAGGTTTCGAGCAGTACTTC. Translation gives CASSPRRGFEQYF.

The V and J genes are TRBV30 and TRBJ2-5; no firm D call. The CDR3 contains 12 residues. Trimming left V 5 bases short and J 4 bases short, with 11 bases between. CDR1 GTSNPN and CDR2 SVGIG come from the germline V gene (reference sequence). For the CDR3, the DNA is TGTGCCTGGTCGAGCGACCCAGAGACCCAGTACTTC. Translated, it gives CAWSSDPETQYF.

The chain links TRBV19 to TRBJ2-5; 8 positions agree with TRBD1. V shed 2 bases and J 5 bases; nucleotides not matched to a gene: 4. The germline V gene encodes CDR1 LNHDA and CDR2 SQIVND (reference sequence). The CDR3 has 14 residues. The DNA of the CDR3 is TGTGCCAGTAGTATACAGGGGGCTAAGGAGACCCAGTACTTC. It is translated as CASSIQGAKETQYF.

This rearrangement joins TRBV15 to TRBJ1-4, with D possibly being TRBD1 (5 bases). V was shortened by 8 bases and J by 8 bases, with 15 bases between the two germline ends. The CDR3 sequence is 13 residues long. CDR1 and CDR2 (germline): LNHNV, YYDKDF (reference sequence). The CDR3 reads CATVAGKGEKLFF. The CDR3 region has the DNA TGTGCCACCGTGGCGGGGAAGGGGGAAAAACTGTTTTTT. Based on the CDR3 plus reference TRBV15 and TRBJ1-4, the full variable domain is DAMVIQNPRYQVTQFGKPVTLSCSQTLNHNVMYWYQQKSSQAPKLLFHYYDKDFNNEADTPDNFQSRRPNTSFCFLDIRSPGLGDTAMYLCATVAGKGEKLFFGSGTQLSVL.

This clone occurred a few times. The rearrangement links TRBV9 to TRBJ2-2; D perhaps matches TRBD1 (6 bases). Trimming shortened V by 4 bases and J by 1 base, and 14 bases separated the two germline ends. The CDR3 has 16 amino acids. Germline CDR1 SGDLS, CDR2 YYNGEE. The CDR3 coding sequence is TGTGCCAGCAGCTCCGCAGGGGATCGGAACACCGGGGAGCTGTTTTTT. This sequence encodes CASSSAGDRNTGELFF.

J is TRBJ1-1 and V is TRBV7-9; possible D gene TRBD1, 5 bases. This CDR3 is 13 amino acids long. CDR1 and CDR2 from the germline V gene are SEHNR and FQNEAQ (reference sequence). The germline V and J ends were trimmed by 5 bases and 5 bases, with 12 bases remaining between them. The CDR3 spells CASSPRGGTEAFF. CDR3 coding DNA: TGTGCCAGCAGCCCCCGGGGGGGTACTGAAGCTTTCTTT. The whole variable domain, remainder taken from reference TRBV7-9 and TRBJ1-1, is DTGVSQNPRHKITKRGQNVTFRCDPISEHNRLYWYRQTLGQGPEFLTYFQNEAQLEKSRLLSDRFSAERPKGSFSTLEIQRTEQGDSAMYLCASSPRGGTEAFFGQGTRLTVV.

The chain joins TRBV4-2 to TRBJ1-4; TRBD1 might be the D (5 bases). The CDR3 sequence is 15 residues long. Trimming took off 0 bases at V and 8 bases at J, with 13 bases between the two ends. The germline gives CDR1 LGHNA, CDR2 YNFKEQ. The CDR3 reads CASSQDLQGNEKLFF. The CDR3 bases are TGTGCCAGCAGCCAAGATCTTCAGGGAAACGAAAAACTGTTTTTT.

V usage is TRBV7-2 and J usage is TRBJ1-1, with a possible D match to TRBD1 (5 bases). Germline values: CDR1 SGHTA, CDR2 FQGNSA. This CDR3 has 17 residues. V lost 1 base to trimming and J lost 7 bases, with 22 bases between them. CDR3 sequence: CASSLGGRAGALSEAFF. CDR3 bases: TGTGCCAGCAGCTTAGGGGGGAGGGCAGGAGCACTCAGTGAAGCTTTCTTT. Looking up the rest from reference TRBV7-2 and TRBJ1-1 gives the full variable domain: GAGVSQSPSNKVTEKGKDVELRCDPISGHTALYWYRQSLGQGLEFLIYFQGNSAPDKSGLPSDRFSAERTGGSVSTLTIQRTQQEDSAVYLCASSLGGRAGALSEAFFGQGTRLTVV.

This clone was counted only a few times. The chain employs TRBV7-9 and TRBJ1-2, with D possibly matching TRBD1 (6 bases). V shed 5 bases and J shed 7 bases, with 14 bases lying between them. The CDR3 is 13 residues long. Per germline, CDR1 SEHNR and CDR2 FQNEAQ (reference sequence). The CDR3 DNA reads as TGTGCCAGCAGCCTCGAGGGGGGGGGTGGCTACACCTTC. Translated, it gives CASSLEGGGGYTF.

The chain links TRBV2 to TRBJ2-7; 8 bases agree with TRBD2. V was clipped by 2 bases and J by 7 bases; unmatched bases: 16. Germline V gives CDR1 SNHLY, CDR2 FYNNEI. This CDR3 comprises 17 residues. As DNA, the CDR3 is TGTGCCAGCAGTGAATTAGCAGTGAGTCTAGCGGGTTCTGAGCAGTACTTC. Its protein product is CASSELAVSLAGSEQYF.

V is TRBV7-2 and J is TRBJ2-1; perhaps TRBD2 as D (7 bases). In germline, CDR1 is SGHTA, CDR2 FQGNSA. The V and J ends lost 11 bases and 9 bases respectively, with 23 bases between them. CDR3 length equals 14 residues. CDR3 amino acids: CASHAGAEVGEQFF. CDR3 sequence (DNA): TGTGCCTCCCATGCGGGGGCCGAAGTAGGTGAGCAGTTCTTC.

A few counts support this clone. The J gene is TRBJ2-1, the V gene TRBV7-3; TRBD2 matches at 7 bases. V lost 5 bases to trimming and J lost 1 base; unmatched junction nucleotides: 11. CDR1 and CDR2 from the germline V gene are SGHTA and FQGTGA. This CDR3 has 17 amino acids. The CDR3 sequence: CASSPKTSVASYNEQFF. CDR3 bases: TGTGCCAGCAGCCCAAAAACTAGCGTCGCTTCCTACAATGAGCAGTTCTTC.

CDR3 region: CASSLAGGSNTGELFF. CDR3 nucleotide sequence: TGTGCCAGCAGCTTAGCTGGCGGGTCGAACACCGGGGAGCTGTTTTTT. The rearrangement links TRBV11-2 to TRBJ2-2, with a possible D match to TRBD2 (5 bases). The CDR3 runs 16 residues. Germline CDR1 reads SGHAT; CDR2 reads FQNNGV. The V gene lost 1 base and the J gene lost 0 bases, with 9 bases spanning the gap.

The chain uses TRBV29-1 and TRBJ2-7; 7 bases are shared with TRBD1. V was pared by 7 bases and J by 2 bases, with 5 bases of the junction left unmatched. Germline assignment: CDR1 SQVTM and CDR2 ANQGSEA. The length of the CDR3 is 12 residues. CDR3 loop: CSAGQSTYEQYF. The CDR3 bases are TGCAGCGCGGGACAGTCAACCTACGAGCAGTACTTC.

The V call is TRBV9, the J call TRBJ2-4; 10 positions match TRBD2. The CDR3 consists of 17 residues. The germline V gene encodes CDR1 SGDLS and CDR2 YYNGEE. The trim removed 3 bases at V and 4 bases at J, leaving 10 bases unmatched. CDR3 residues: CASSADPELAGKNIQYF. The CDR3 DNA is TGTGCCAGCAGCGCAGACCCAGAACTAGCGGGGAAAAACATTCAGTACTTC.

The table lists this clone with a count of one. The chain combines TRBV19 with TRBJ1-2, with D maybe TRBD1 (6 bases). The V end lost 6 bases, the J end lost 8 bases, and 16 bases lay between the germline ends. CDR1 LNHDA and CDR2 SQIVND come from the germline V gene (reference sequence). This CDR3 is built from 13 residues. CDR3 DNA: TGTGCCAGTAGGAAAAATTACAGGGTCGGCTACACCTTC. Amino acid sequence: CASRKNYRVGYTF.

The genes are TRBV19 and TRBJ1-2, with 10 bases fitting TRBD1. With V trimmed by 2 bases and J by 4 bases, 4 bases remained unmatched. From germline, CDR1 is LNHDA and CDR2 SQIVND (reference sequence). The CDR3 loop spans 15 amino acids. Here the CDR3 DNA reads TGTGCCAGTAGTATAACAGGACAGGGGGTCTATGGCTACACCTTC. Amino acids: CASSITGQGVYGYTF.

This sequence joins TRBV28 and TRBJ1-2; 8 bases fit TRBD1. This CDR3 is 14 amino acids long. V was pared by 2 bases and J by 4 bases, with 3 bases of the junction left unmatched. CDR1 is MDHEN and CDR2 is SYDVKM in the germline V gene. Written as DNA, the CDR3 is TGTGCCAGCAGTTTACAGGGGGCGGTCTATGGCTACACCTTC. Translated: CASSLQGAVYGYTF.

This clone has a single count. The chain employs TRBV7-6 and TRBJ2-1, with 11 bases identical to TRBD2. Germline V gene data show CDR1 as SGHVS and CDR2 as FNYEAQ. Unmatched junction bases numbered 15, after V lost 1 base and J lost 4 bases. CDR3 length equals 20 residues. CDR3 residues: CASSLDTGTSGPPRYNEQFF. In DNA form, the CDR3 reads TGTGCCAGCAGCTTAGACACCGGGACTAGCGGTCCTCCTAGGTACAATGAGCAGTTCTTC.

This chain connects TRBV7-3 to TRBJ2-7, with 7 bases matching TRBD2. The CDR3 runs 21 residues. Germline CDR1 reads SGHTA; CDR2 reads FQGTGA. After removal of 1 base from V and 0 bases from J, the junction contained 21 bases not matched to a gene. The CDR3, as DNA: TGTGCCAGCAGCTTAATAGATTACATATTTTTGGCACTAGCGAACTCCTACGAGCAGTACTTC. Protein product: CASSLIDYIFLALANSYEQYF. Drawing the rest from reference TRBV7-3 and TRBJ2-7, the complete variable domain is GAGVSQTPSNKVTEKGKYVELRCDPISGHTALYWYRQSLGQGPEFLIYFQGTGAADDSGLPNDRFFAVRPEGSVSTLKIQRTERGDSAVYLCASSLIDYIFLALANSYEQYFGPGTRLTVT.